This T cell receptor (beta chain) is from a study of T cells in Graves' hyperthyroidism and ophthalmopathy. Amplified regions were TCR beta CDR3 sequences from RNA transcripts. First-round RT-PCR with HTBI primers amplified the TCR CDR3 region. TCRdb re-called the multiplex PCR reads through MiXCR, storing one row per CDR3 protein. The sample shows around 690,000 distinct CDR3 sequences, 17% of them seen only once. There are a few counts of this clonotype. V lost 6 bases, J lost 6 bases, and 4 bases stayed unmatched. The CDR3 is 13 residues long. Germline CDR1 is ENHRY and CDR2 is SYGVKD. V is TRBV10-3 and J is TRBJ1-2; TRBD1 agrees at 10 bases. Specimen: blood. This TCR derives from a man aged 45-60 years with Graves' hyperthyroidism. The CDR3 DNA follows: TGTGCCATCAGCTCGACAGGGGGCGATGGCTACACCTTC. Residues: CAISSTGGDGYTF.